This T cell receptor beta chain was identified during a study of blood T cell repertoires in COVID-19. Some clones are missing from TCRdb's copy, which holds only in-frame ones; the method was immunoSEQ multiplex PCR. The data contain 200,000 to 250,000 clones, about 79% of them seen just once; the ten biggest clones take up 3% to 4%. All enrollees were about 18 to 89 years old and from about 25 US areas. Clinical histories supplied by participants themselves formed the basis of cohort assignment. The clonotype originates from a woman between 55 and 75 years old who had recovered from COVID-19. Sequenced input: PBMCs or T cells enriched from blood (not recorded which).

CDR3 sequence: CASSEGTGTVPYGYTF. In DNA, the CDR3 is TGTGCCAGCAGTGAAGGGACAGGCACCGTCCCCTATGGCTACACCTTC. The chain recombines TRBV2 with TRBJ1-2; the match to TRBD1 covers 7 bases. Germline lookup yields CDR1 SNHLY and CDR2 FYNNEI. This CDR3 is built from 16 residues. The trim removed 1 base at V and 4 bases at J, leaving 9 bases unmatched.